The source of this T cell receptor beta chain is a study of blood T cell repertoires in COVID-19. The overall study: Researchers got acute and convalescent COVID-19 samples from the United States, Italy and Spain. The cDNA or gDNA used as material had been derived from T cells, B-cell-depleted T cells, or PBMCs.

Using immunoSEQ multiplex PCR, the repertoire was profiled, and TCRdb retains in-frame clones only, with some absent. The repertoire includes 270,000 or so clones, about nine tenths of them detected once, and around 10% sits in the top ten. Trimming took 4 bases from V and 2 from J; bases not matched to a gene: 11. The CDR3 consists of 17 residues. Looked up from germline, CDR1 is MNHEY and CDR2 is SMNVEV (reference sequence). In Seattle, patients joined the study during active infection and were tracked longitudinally. The V and J genes are TRBV27 and TRBJ2-1; 7 nucleotides align to TRBD1. Sequencing was performed on peripheral blood. The origin of this receptor is a woman aged 25 to 39 with COVID-19, enrolled during active disease. Here the CDR3 DNA reads TGTGCCAGCAGTTCCCCGACAGGGTTCGGCCCCTACAATGAGCAGTTCTTC. This translates into CASSSPTGFGPYNEQFF.